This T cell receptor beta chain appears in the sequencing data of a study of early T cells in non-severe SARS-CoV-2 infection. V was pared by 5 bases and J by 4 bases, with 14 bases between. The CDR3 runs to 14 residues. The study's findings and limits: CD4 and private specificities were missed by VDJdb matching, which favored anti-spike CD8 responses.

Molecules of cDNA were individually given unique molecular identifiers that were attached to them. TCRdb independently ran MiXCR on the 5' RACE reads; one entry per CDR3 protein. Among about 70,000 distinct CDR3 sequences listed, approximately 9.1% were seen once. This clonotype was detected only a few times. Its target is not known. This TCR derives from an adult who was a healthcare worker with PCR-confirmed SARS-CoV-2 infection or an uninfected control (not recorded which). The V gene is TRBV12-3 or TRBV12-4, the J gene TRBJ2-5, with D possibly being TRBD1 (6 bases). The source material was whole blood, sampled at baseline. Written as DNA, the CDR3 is TGTGCCAGCAGTCCCCGGGACAAGTTAGAGACCCAGTACTTC. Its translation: CASSPRDKLETQYF.